The rows below give T cell receptor beta chains drawn from one sample of a study of blood T cell repertoires in COVID-19. Profiled with immunoSEQ multiplex PCR; TCRdb holds only in-frame clones, not every one. The sample contains 150,000 to 200,000 clones, around 90% of which appear only once. Input material: peripheral blood. Receptors were obtained from a woman between 45 and 65 years old with acute or convalescent COVID-19. The CDR3 runs from the conserved cysteine through the conserved F or W. Fields, in order: D gene, V gene, CDR3 protein. D genes are given only for firm matches.

>.|TRBV6-5
CASSRSRDSGNTIYF
>TRBD1|TRBV27
CASSLIGDSSNQPQHF
>.|TRBV7-2
CASSLATGTNYGYTF
>.|TRBV5-1
CASSLVGPFEGTGNTIYF
>TRBD1|TRBV19
CASSMGTAINYGYTF
>.|TRBV13
CASSWGGSRSTDTQYF
>TRBD2|TRBV7-3
CASSRLAANNEQFF
>TRBD1|TRBV30
CAWRFRQGFSSPLHF
>TRBD1|TRBV27
CASSFGQGYEKLFF
>TRBD1|TRBV5-1
CASSLARGQMVGQETQYF
>TRBD1|TRBV5-1
CASTSQGLNTEAFF
>TRBD1|TRBV24-1
CATSAQGANQPQHF
>.|TRBV5-1
CASSQGGALSLGYTF
>.|TRBV7-8
CASSLTGNQPQHF
>.|TRBV19
CASSIDRANYGYTF
>TRBD2|TRBV7-2
CASSWTSGIVGELFF
>.|TRBV12-3/TRBV12-4
CASNSGSNQPQHF
>TRBD1|TRBV4-1
CASSDFWTGGAPHGYTF
>.|TRBV15
CATSRHGQQDSPLHF
>TRBD2|TRBV6-2/TRBV6-3
CASSLLAGVYNEQFF
>TRBD2|TRBV9
CASSVASGGADTQYF
>TRBD1|TRBV3-1/TRBV3-2
CASSHLTGQETQYF
>.|TRBV18
CASSPGSGGYGYTF
>.|TRBV4-3
CASSQDVAYNRGNQPQHF
>.|TRBV12-1
CASSGAGEAETQYF
>TRBD1|TRBV11-2
CASSFQQGGGNTIYF
>TRBD1|TRBV19
CASSIRSRGLGSTEAFF
>.|TRBV18
CASSRQRSYEQYF
>.|TRBV18
CASSPIDSVQETQYF
>.|TRBV4-1
CASSQDSGGLSNQPQHF
>.|TRBV19
CASSIQGRGYGYTF
>TRBD2|TRBV30
CASERSGGPVREQYF
>.|TRBV7-8
CASSLPPGDTQYF
>TRBD2|TRBV5-1
CASSLVAGGGEQFF
>TRBD2|TRBV11-2
CASSLGTSGRYNEQFF
>TRBD2|TRBV6-2/TRBV6-3
CASSGTSGAYEQYF
>TRBD1|TRBV5-1
CASSLVKGAGDTQYF
>TRBD2|TRBV4-3
CASSQVGLAGGVQYF
>.|TRBV10-3
CAISADFPNGYTF
>.|TRBV7-2
CASSFSVEQYF
>TRBD1|TRBV12-5
CASGLVGGTGAEKLFF
>.|TRBV7-8
CASTWAGVNTEAFF
>.|TRBV7-2
CASSLMALNTEAFF
>.|TRBV2
CASSETGAPNEKLFF
>.|TRBV4-3
CASSSERVGSSSYNEQFF
>.|TRBV30
CAWKSRLSTNEKLFF
>TRBD1|TRBV6-5
CASSYLSTGWNGYTF
>TRBD2|TRBV10-2
CASGSSLAGEDNEQFF
>TRBD1|TRBV19
CASSTRGTGEGYTF
>.|TRBV6-5
CASSPGFPYNEQFF
>TRBD2|TRBV10-2
CASATSGRNYEQYF
>.|TRBV12-3/TRBV12-4
CASGVGPYEQYF
>TRBD2|TRBV9
CASSVDFAGRVYNEQFF
>TRBD2|TRBV5-6
CASSIISSGRAGKQYF
>.|TRBV7-9
CASSLGSSGNTIYF
>.|TRBV20-1
CSASPSPAEELGYTF
>TRBD1|TRBV12-5
CASGGGQGNSPLHF
>.|TRBV30
CAWSPWGEDGYTF
>.|TRBV4-2
CASSEHSGSVNQPQHF